This TCR beta chain was retrieved from a study of T cell repertoires in cytomegalovirus infection. Study-level information: Well-studied HLA-B-restricted epitopes and recently identified HLA-C-restricted epitopes of CMV were both used in the study. Matching HLA type, along with CMV infection, was indicated by public TCR beta signatures.

Remarks on this clonotype: Its specificity is not known. The CDR3 does not close with the conserved phenylalanine or tryptophan, likely indicating a read error.

The CDR3 totals 16 residues. Germline CDR1 is MNHNS and CDR2 is SASEGT. V was clipped by 6 bases and J by 6 bases; unmatched bases: 7. Study-level results: CMV-specific TCR beta clonotypes restricted by HLA-C dominated the ex vivo response.

TCRdb re-analysed the reads in MiXCR, keeping a single row per CDR3 protein. The sample includes tens of thousands of distinct CDR3 sequences, around 25% of them seen just once. This clonotype was obtained from a human donor in good health (CMV status not recorded). Some clones in this sample may be carry-over from other donors' samples. This chain connects TRBV6-1 to TRBJ2-2, with 13 bases fitting TRBD2. The sample was CD8+ T cells from cultured PBMCs, taken from culture after CMV antigen stimulation. CDR3 protein: CASSGTSGIIAGELFL. The CDR3, as DNA: TGTGCCAGCAGCGGGACTAGCGGGATTATCGCCGGGGAGCTGTTTTTA.